In its sample, the clone carrying this T cell receptor beta chain was seen once. Original methodology: It was from reference gene primer amplification that nucleated cell counts were estimated. Using immunoSEQ multiplex PCR, the repertoire was profiled, and TCRdb retains in-frame clones only, with some absent. V, J and clone size are taken as reported in that table, and D and trimming were inferred from the DNA itself. This sample carries 110,000 to 150,000 clones, 75% to 90% of them seen once, and the ten largest clones take approximately 2.8%. This specimen comes from a study of blood T cell repertoires in COVID-19. Study-wide context: Both acute and convalescent COVID-19 samples were obtained from the United States, Italy and Spain. PBMCs, B-cell-depleted T cells, or T cells were the source of the cDNA or gDNA that made up the material.

CDR1 is MNHNS, CDR2 SASEGT, per germline. The CDR3 covers 16 residues. With 4 bases clipped from V and 5 bases from J, the junction kept 11 bases outside the gene matches. This chain links TRBV6-1 with TRBJ2-7; the match to TRBD2 covers 10 bases. This TCR was recovered from a woman aged 55-69 years with active COVID-19. The sample was peripheral blood. In nucleotides, the CDR3 is TGTGCCAGCAGTGCACGGGCTAGCGGGAGTTACCACGAGCAGTACTTC. The encoded protein is CASSARASGSYHEQYF.